Detailed here is one T cell receptor (beta chain). Its specificity is unknown. This CDR3 is built from 18 residues. Germline CDR1 reads LGHNA; CDR2 reads YSLEER. V was shortened by 4 bases and J by 8 bases, with 27 bases between the two germline ends. This entry belongs to a study of a mutant IDH1 vaccine in newly diagnosed glioma. Study-level information: Vaccines were first given 4-6 weeks after radiotherapy alone, or with temozolomide cycles. Study-wide points: Vaccine-induced responses were seen in around 93% of patients, spanning several MHC alleles.

Here immunoSEQ multiplex PCR was the method, and the copy in TCRdb shows in-frame clones only, minus some. The repertoire holds about 55,000 clones, with approximately 80% as singletons. The sample's time point: week 47, end of study. Each dose delivered 300 ug of mutant IDH1 20-mer peptide subcutaneously with imiquimod. The TCR originated in a woman between 40 and 50 years old with glioma. Some clones in this sample may be carry-over from other donors' samples. Sample: PBMCs, taken from a glioma patient whose treatment included an IDH1 peptide vaccine. The chain employs TRBV4-3 and TRBJ2-1, with D perhaps assigned TRBD1 or TRBD2 (6 bases each). The CDR3 loop is CASSLLDGGLYNGDEQFF. In nucleotides, the CDR3 is TGCGCCAGCAGCCTACTAGACGGGGGCTTATACAATGGGGATGAGCAGTTCTTC.